Following are 20 T cell receptor beta chains from one sample sequenced in a study of long-term antiretroviral therapy in people with HIV. Sequencing relied on immunoSEQ assay v3.0, run at survey level. The data were produced by immunoSEQ multiplex PCR, yet TCRdb's version contains in-frame clones alone and is incomplete. The data show under 30,000 clones, around 95% seen once. The source material was unsorted PBMCs, sampled 5.3 years after starting antiretroviral therapy. Receptors were obtained from a man in his forties or fifties with HIV.

This chain links TRBV4-3 with TRBJ2-7, with 8 bases matching TRBD1. Germline CDR1 is LGHNA and CDR2 is YSLEER. The CDR3 sequence is 15 residues long. Trimming took 1 base from V and 2 from J; bases not matched to a gene: 4. The CDR3 spells CASSQAGQGPYEQYF. The CDR3 DNA reads TGCGCCAGCAGCCAAGCTGGACAGGGTCCCTACGAGCAGTACTTC.

The rearrangement joins TRBV30 to TRBJ1-2; D gene uncertain. Per the germline V gene, CDR1 is GTSNPN and CDR2 is SVGIG (reference sequence). CDR3 size: 13 residues. With 0 bases removed from V and 3 bases from J, the gap between germline ends came to 8 bases. The CDR3 sequence: CAWSVDLDYGYTF. DNA of the CDR3: TGTGCCTGGAGTGTAGACCTAGACTATGGCTACACCTTC.

This chain uses TRBV11-3 with TRBJ2-7; D is possibly TRBD1 (5 bases). The germline V gene has CDR1 SGHNT and CDR2 YENEEA. The CDR3 extends over 12 amino acids. With 6 bases removed from V and 3 bases from J, the gap between germline ends came to 9 bases. CDR3 bases: TGTGCCAGCAGACTCCAGGGCTACGAGCAGTACTTC. Its translation: CASRLQGYEQYF.

The V gene is TRBV28, the J gene TRBJ1-2; weak D call: TRBD1 (6 bases). Per the germline V gene, CDR1 is MDHEN and CDR2 is SYDVKM. The CDR3 runs to 17 residues. Trimming removed 4 bases at V and 2 bases at J, with 20 bases between. The CDR3 nucleotides are TGTGCCAGCAGTTCAACTAGGGCAGGGGTGTGGAACTATGGCTACACCTTC. Its protein is CASSSTRAGVWNYGYTF.

The chain uses TRBV6-6 and TRBJ2-7; 11 nucleotides match TRBD1. The CDR3 extends over 16 amino acids. Germline loops: CDR1 MNHNY, CDR2 SVGAGI (reference sequence). V shed 6 bases and J 4 bases; nucleotides not matched to a gene: 11. The CDR3 region is CASSPRGTGGGYEQYF. The DNA of the CDR3 is TGTGCCAGCAGCCCTCGAGGGACAGGGGGAGGATACGAGCAGTACTTC.

The CDR3 loop reads CAWSPSRDRAEQYF. DNA for the CDR3: TGTGCCTGGAGCCCTTCCAGGGATCGTGCCGAGCAGTACTTC. V usage is TRBV30 and J usage is TRBJ2-7; D possibly corresponds to TRBD1 (5 bases). V dropped 3 bases and J dropped 6 bases, with 18 bases sitting between them. The CDR3 totals 14 residues. Per the germline V gene, CDR1 is GTSNPN and CDR2 is SVGIG (reference sequence).

The chain couples TRBV15 to TRBJ1-4; D call uncertain. CDR1 and CDR2 (germline): LNHNV, YYDKDF (reference sequence). CDR3 size: 15 residues. Trimming cost V 2 bases and J 7 bases, with 14 bases left between them. CDR3 DNA sequence: TGTGCCACCAGCAGACCTACCGGGAGCTCTGAAAAACTGTTTTTT. Protein product: CATSRPTGSSEKLFF.

The chain links TRBV4-1 to TRBJ1-2; no firm D call. V lost 0 bases and J 5 bases, leaving 19 bases between the germline ends. Per the germline V gene, CDR1 is MGHRA and CDR2 is YSYEKL. This CDR3 contains 17 residues. The CDR3 nucleotides read TGCGCCAGCAGCCAAGAATATTCAGCAGTCCTTAAATATGGCTACACCTTC. Translated: CASSQEYSAVLKYGYTF.

The V gene is TRBV6-1, the J gene TRBJ1-1; D not certain. The CDR3 is made up of 14 amino acids. Germline loops: CDR1 MNHNS, CDR2 SASEGT. The germline V and J ends were trimmed by 4 bases and 3 bases, with 12 bases remaining between them. The CDR3 DNA sequence: TGTGCCAGCAGTGGACGGACGCCTCACACTGAAGCTTTCTTT. It encodes CASSGRTPHTEAFF.

The chain carries TRBV28 and TRBJ1-5, with unresolved D. Trimming cost V 0 bases and J 2 bases, with 11 bases left between them. Germline CDR1 MDHEN, CDR2 SYDVKM. CDR3 length: 16 amino acids. The CDR3: CASSLWVGQGNQPQHF. In DNA, the CDR3 is TGTGCCAGCAGTTTATGGGTAGGGCAGGGCAATCAGCCCCAGCATTTT.

The V and J genes are TRBV6-6 and TRBJ2-1; possibly TRBD1 for D (7 bases). V lost 2 bases to trimming and J lost 10 bases, with 18 bases between them. CDR3 length: 15 residues. Germline lookup yields CDR1 MNHNY and CDR2 SVGAGI (reference sequence). CDR3 coding DNA: TGTGCCAGCAGTTACGTATCGACAGGGCGGGGAGAGCAGTTCTTC. Translation: CASSYVSTGRGEQFF.

This rearrangement joins TRBV7-2 to TRBJ1-1, with D perhaps matching TRBD1 (6 bases). The CDR3 sequence is 15 residues long. V dropped 1 base and J dropped 5 bases, with 14 bases sitting between them. Germline CDR1 is SGHTA and CDR2 is FQGNSA. The CDR3 DNA follows: TGTGCCAGCAGCTTAGTGGACAGTTCCCTGACTGAAGCTTTCTTT. It encodes CASSLVDSSLTEAFF.

The chain joins TRBV15 to TRBJ2-3; tentatively, D is TRBD1 or TRBD2 (6 bases each). CDR1 is LNHNV, CDR2 YYDKDF, per germline (reference sequence). Trimming stripped 11 bases from V and 0 bases from J, with 9 bases between. The CDR3 spans 12 residues. The CDR3 loop reads CAVGGSTDTQYF. CDR3 nucleotides: TGTGCCGTAGGGGGGAGCACAGATACGCAGTATTTT.

This chain joins TRBV9 and TRBJ1-4, with D possibly being TRBD1 (6 bases). The V end lost 3 bases, the J end lost 4 bases, and 16 bases lay between the germline ends. The CDR3 length is 16 residues. Germline V gives CDR1 SGDLS, CDR2 YYNGEE. CDR3 sequence reads: CASSAPLDSSNEKLFF. The CDR3 nucleotides are TGTGCCAGCAGCGCGCCCTTGGACAGTAGTAATGAAAAACTGTTTTTT.

The chain joins TRBV25-1 to TRBJ1-2, with a tentative D call TRBD1 (5 bases). V dropped 7 bases and J dropped 5 bases, with 14 bases sitting between them. CDR3 length equals 13 residues. CDR1 MGHDK and CDR2 SYGVNS come from the germline V gene. The CDR3 protein is CASKRGVGYGYTF. The CDR3 DNA is TGTGCCAGCAAGAGAGGGGTAGGGTATGGCTACACCTTC.

The chain has TRBV5-6 and TRBJ2-5; the D is unclear. There are 15 residues in the CDR3. Deletions cut 4 bases from V and 1 base from J, with 14 bases between. CDR1 and CDR2 from the germline V gene are SGHDT and YYEEEE. CDR3 sequence: CASSRIRQPQETQYF. The CDR3 bases are TGTGCCAGCAGCCGGATCCGGCAGCCCCAAGAGACCCAGTACTTC.

This clone was recorded only once. The chain uses TRBV2 and TRBJ1-6; D remains ambiguous. CDR1 SNHLY and CDR2 FYNNEI come from the germline V gene. Deletions cut 7 bases from V and 7 bases from J, with 14 bases between. The CDR3 covers 14 residues. The chain's CDR3 is CASTTAEGNSPLHF. The CDR3 DNA follows: TGTGCCAGCACTACGGCGGAGGGAAATTCACCCCTCCACTTT.

This clone occurred once. CDR3 sequence reads: CAWSVLGTGNEQYF. In DNA form, the CDR3 reads TGTGCCTGGAGTGTACTAGGGACAGGGAACGAGCAGTACTTC. The chain carries TRBV30 and TRBJ2-7; 9 bases fit TRBD1. Germline V gene sequence: CDR1 GTSNPN, CDR2 SVGIG (reference sequence). The CDR3 is 14 residues long. J lost 5 bases, V lost 0 bases, and 5 bases had no gene match.

CDR3 region: CASSLVGSNYGYTF. CDR3 DNA: TGTGCCAGCAGCTTAGTGGGCAGCAACTATGGCTACACCTTC. The V call is TRBV7-2, the J call TRBJ1-2, with D uncertain. Between the trimmed V and J ends, which lost 1 base and 2 bases, there was a span of 8 bases. This CDR3 is 14 amino acids long. Germline assignment: CDR1 SGHTA and CDR2 FQGNSA.

The rearrangement joins TRBV6-5 to TRBJ2-7, with 8 bases fitting TRBD2. J gave up 3 bases and V 2 bases, and 6 bases lay outside the gene matches. This CDR3 is 15 amino acids long. CDR1 is MNHEY, CDR2 SVGAGI, per germline. The CDR3 coding sequence is TGTGCCAGCAGTTACAGACGGGGGGGGCACTACGAGCAGTACTTC. Its translation: CASSYRRGGHYEQYF.